Shown below are 16 T cell receptor beta chains from a single sample sequenced in a study of vaccination effects on CD4 cells after COVID-19. Their target antigens are unknown. Sequencing was preceded by expansion of antigen-specific CD4+ T cells with viral peptide pools in the ViraFEST assay. The culture ran for roughly 10 days before CD4+ T cells were isolated. All study participants received two doses of BNT162b2 or mRNA-1273 vaccine. Measured with immunoSEQ multiplex PCR; TCRdb has only the in-frame clones, and not every one. Seen here are tens of thousands of clones, around four fifths observed once, and the top ten hold about 0.86%. Sequences were derived from CD4+ T cells from PBMCs cultured with HCoV-OC43 spike peptides, sampled after COVID-19 vaccination. Subset reported: HCoV-OC43 spike overlapping peptide pool stimulation. These TCRs come from a human donor who received a COVID-19 vaccine.

This clone has a handful of counts. The V gene is TRBV10-1, the J gene TRBJ2-5; D possibly corresponds to TRBD1 (5 bases). Germline CDR1 and CDR2: WNHNN and SYGVQD (reference sequence). This CDR3 is 15 amino acids long. V shed 5 bases and J shed 5 bases, with 18 bases lying between them. CDR3 loop: CASSQGHLVEETQYF. As DNA, the CDR3 is TGCGCCAGCAGTCAAGGACATCTCGTCGAGGAGACCCAGTACTTC.

This chain uses TRBV5-4 with TRBJ2-5; 10 bases match TRBD2. This CDR3 has 15 amino acids. J was trimmed by 5 bases and V by 1 base; bases with no gene match: 5. CDR1 is SGHNT, CDR2 YYREEE, per germline (reference sequence). The CDR3 DNA reads TGTGCCAGCAGCTTGTTAACTAGCGGGGATGAGACCCAGTACTTC. It is translated as CASSLLTSGDETQYF.

This rearrangement joins TRBV10-3 to TRBJ1-5; no reliable D call. The V gene's germline CDR1 is ENHRY and CDR2 SYGVKD. The CDR3 is 15 amino acids. The V and J ends lost 2 bases and 3 bases respectively, with 11 bases between them. CDR3 region: CAISERKGYNQPQHF. CDR3 coding DNA: TGTGCCATCAGTGAGCGGAAGGGATACAATCAGCCCCAGCATTTT.

The chain employs TRBV24-1 and TRBJ1-5; 8 positions agree with TRBD1. The trim removed 9 bases at V and 6 bases at J, leaving 9 bases unmatched. The V gene's germline CDR1 is KGHDR and CDR2 SFDVKD. The CDR3 has 14 amino acids. The CDR3 nucleotides are TGTGCCACCCAGGGGGCGCAGGCCGGTCAGCCCCAGCATTTT. Translated, it gives CATQGAQAGQPQHF.

This clone was detected only once. This rearrangement joins TRBV5-4 to TRBJ2-5; the D is unclear. This CDR3 is 14 amino acids long. CDR1 is SGHNT and CDR2 is YYREEE in the germline V gene (reference sequence). Trimming shortened V by 2 bases and J by 0 bases, and 8 bases separated the two germline ends. The chain's CDR3 is CASSFRRNQETQYF. DNA for the CDR3: TGTGCCAGCAGCTTCCGGCGTAACCAAGAGACCCAGTACTTC.

The genes are TRBV3-1 (or the pseudogene TRBV3-2) and TRBJ2-2, with TRBD1 matching 8 bases. Trimming cost V 6 bases and J 4 bases; bases outside gene matches: 4. CDR3 size: 14 residues. Germline values: CDR1 LGHDT, CDR2 YNNKEL (reference sequence). The CDR3: CASRRTGSTGELFF. The DNA for the CDR3 is TGTGCCAGCAGGCGGACAGGGAGCACCGGGGAGCTGTTTTTT.

The chain has TRBV6-2 or TRBV6-3 and TRBJ2-3, with D perhaps given as TRBD1 or TRBD2 (5 bases each). Per germline, CDR1 MNHEY and CDR2 SVGEGT. The CDR3 is 16 amino acids. V was shortened by 4 bases and J by 4 bases, with 18 bases between the two germline ends. CDR3 DNA: TGTGCCAGCAGTTCCCCTCCGGGGCGAGGGGCAGATACGCAGTATTTT. Protein product: CASSSPPGRGADTQYF.

This clone qualifies as medium-sized. The rearrangement links TRBV28 to TRBJ2-4; D is ambiguous. Trimming pared 8 bases from V and 12 bases from J, leaving 17 bases between. CDR1 MDHEN and CDR2 SYDVKM come from the germline V gene. The CDR3 sequence is 12 residues long. Written as DNA, the CDR3 is TGTGCCAGCCAAAAGCAGTTCAAATCTCAGTACTTC. Protein product: CASQKQFKSQYF.

This chain joins TRBV11-1 and TRBJ2-7; 7 bases are shared with TRBD1. J gave up 3 bases and V 5 bases, and 4 bases lay outside the gene matches. Germline V lookup: CDR1 SGHAT, CDR2 FQDESV (reference sequence). The CDR3 spans 13 residues. CDR3 sequence (DNA): TGTGCCAGCAGCCCGGGACAGAGCTACGAGCAGTACGTC. Translated: CASSPGQSYEQYV.

The chain joins TRBV10-1 to TRBJ2-3; 11 positions agree with TRBD1. The germline CDR1 and CDR2 sequences are WNHNN and SYGVQD (reference sequence). The CDR3 covers 15 residues. Trimming cost V 5 bases and J 6 bases; bases outside gene matches: 7. Here the CDR3 DNA reads TGCGCCAGCAGTCCCGGACAGGGGGCGCATGATACGCAGTATTTT. This sequence encodes CASSPGQGAHDTQYF.

This sequence joins TRBV4-2 and TRBJ2-3; 8 bases are shared with TRBD2. The germline V gene encodes CDR1 LGHNA and CDR2 YNFKEQ. The CDR3 is 17 residues long. J gave up 1 base and V 0 bases, and 6 bases lay outside the gene matches. The CDR3 reads CASSQESRRGGTDTQYF. The CDR3, as DNA: TGTGCCAGCAGCCAAGAAAGTCGGCGGGGGGGCACAGATACGCAGTATTTT.

The rearrangement joins TRBV10-3 to TRBJ1-2; TRBD1 matches at 9 bases. The junction had 6 bases not matched to a gene; V was cut back by 2 bases and J by 5 bases. Per germline, CDR1 ENHRY and CDR2 SYGVKD. The CDR3 totals 15 residues. The CDR3 DNA reads TGTGCCATCAGTGAGGACAGGGGGGACGAATATGGCTACACCTTC. Protein product: CAISEDRGDEYGYTF.

The genes are TRBV5-1 and TRBJ1-4, with TRBD1 matching 9 bases. With 3 bases clipped from V and 6 bases from J, the junction kept 9 bases outside the gene matches. CDR3 length: 16 amino acids. Germline assignment: CDR1 SGHRS and CDR2 YFSETQ. In DNA form, the CDR3 reads TGCGCCAGCAGCTCCGTATACAGGGGGCAGGATGAAAAACTGTTTTTT. Encoded protein: CASSSVYRGQDEKLFF.

The V call is TRBV2, the J call TRBJ2-1; weak D call: TRBD1 (6 bases). Trimming cost V 8 bases and J 6 bases, with 11 bases left between them. There are 12 residues in the CDR3. Germline V gene data show CDR1 as SNHLY and CDR2 as FYNNEI. The CDR3 DNA sequence: TGTGCCAGCTCCTGGACAGTCAATGAGCAGTTCTTC. It specifies CASSWTVNEQFF.

Only a few counts were recorded for this clone. The chain joins TRBV30 to TRBJ1-2, with TRBD1 as a possible D gene (6 bases). Germline-derived CDR1 and CDR2 are GTSNPN and SVGIG (reference sequence). The CDR3 is made up of 13 amino acids. Between the trimmed V and J ends, which lost 3 bases and 7 bases, there was a span of 15 bases. CDR3 loop: CAWSKDSSIGYTF. CDR3 in DNA: TGTGCCTGGAGCAAGGACAGCTCTATTGGCTACACCTTC.

The chain joins TRBV5-1 to TRBJ2-1; 11 bases align to TRBD2. V dropped 3 bases and J dropped 0; count of bases not matched to a gene: 2. This CDR3 is 16 amino acids long. Germline CDR1 is SGHRS and CDR2 is YFSETQ. The chain's CDR3 is CASSSSGGSSYNEQFF. The CDR3 DNA is TGCGCCAGCAGCTCTAGCGGGGGGAGCTCCTACAATGAGCAGTTCTTC.